The 3 T cell receptor beta chains listed next were all sequenced from one sample in a study of CD8+CD57+ T cells in acquired aplastic anemia. Genomic DNA provided the template from which TCR beta VDJ and CDR3 profiles were obtained. TCRdb re-called the reads through MiXCR, storing one row per CDR3 protein. Of under 250,000 distinct CDR3 sequences in the sample, around 45% were seen once. By flow cytometry, patients selected for sequencing had shown an expansion of CD8+CD57+ cells. What was sequenced was sorted CD4+, CD8+, or CD8+CD57+ T cells (not recorded which) from PBMCs. These receptors were obtained from a human donor with aplastic anemia.

Concerning this clonotype: A much more abundant neighbour one base away suggests this may be a read error. CDR3: CASSLTARNTEALF. The CDR3 DNA reads TGCGCCAGCAGCTTGACAGCGAGGAACACTGAAGCTCTCTTT. V gene TRBV5-1 combines with J gene TRBJ1-1; no clear D. The CDR3 is 14 amino acids. Per germline, CDR1 SGHRS and CDR2 YFSETQ.

The rearrangement links TRBV6-5 to TRBJ1-2; 7 nucleotides align to TRBD1. The CDR3 has 13 amino acids. Per the germline V gene, CDR1 is MNHEY and CDR2 is SVGAGI. Trimming took 11 bases from V and 7 from J; bases not matched to a gene: 13. This chain's CDR3 is CAVGDSPSSGYTF. The CDR3 nucleotides are TGTGCCGTCGGGGACAGCCCATCCAGTGGCTACACCTTC.

This clonotype was counted many times. The rearrangement uses TRBV20-1 and TRBJ2-7, with 8 bases that match TRBD2. CDR3 length equals 14 residues. Germline trimming cut 3 bases from V and 4 bases from J; bases unmatched to any gene: 8. Germline CDR1 and CDR2: DFQATT and SNEGSKA (reference sequence). The CDR3 sequence is CSARRRGGLYEQYF. The CDR3 region has the DNA TGCAGTGCTAGGCGTCGGGGGGGCTTGTACGAGCAGTACTTC.